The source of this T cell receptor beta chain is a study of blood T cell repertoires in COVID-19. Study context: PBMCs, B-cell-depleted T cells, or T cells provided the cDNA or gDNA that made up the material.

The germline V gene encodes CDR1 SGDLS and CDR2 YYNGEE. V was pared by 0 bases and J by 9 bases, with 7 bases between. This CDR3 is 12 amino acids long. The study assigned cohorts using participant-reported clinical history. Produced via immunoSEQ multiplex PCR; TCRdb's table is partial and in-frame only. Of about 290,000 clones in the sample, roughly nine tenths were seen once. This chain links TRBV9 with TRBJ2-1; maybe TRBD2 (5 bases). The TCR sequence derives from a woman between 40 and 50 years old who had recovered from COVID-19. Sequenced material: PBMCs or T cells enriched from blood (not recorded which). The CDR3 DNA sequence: TGTGCCAGCAGCGTAGCCCGGGGTGAGCAGTTCTTC. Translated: CASSVARGEQFF.